The 21 T cell receptor beta chains reported below all come from one sample, sequenced in a study of beta chain features in type 1 diabetes. Isolated RNA was reverse transcribed in full, so expressed TCRB transcripts were sequenced. Produced via immunoSEQ multiplex PCR; TCRdb's table is partial and in-frame only. This table has around 340,000 clones, approximately 8% appearing once. What was sequenced was central memory CD4+ T cells from blood. The receptors here all came from a woman between 18 and 29 years old in good health.

A few counts support this clone. V gene TRBV28 combines with J gene TRBJ2-2; TRBD1 agrees at 7 bases. V lost 3 bases, J lost 3 bases, and 4 bases stayed unmatched. The germline gives CDR1 MDHEN, CDR2 SYDVKM. The CDR3 consists of 15 residues. This chain's CDR3 is CASSFGGQDTGELFF. In DNA, the CDR3 is TGTGCCAGCAGTTTCGGAGGACAGGACACCGGGGAGCTGTTTTTT.

This chain joins TRBV19 and TRBJ1-2; D is ambiguous. From germline, CDR1 is LNHDA and CDR2 SQIVND (reference sequence). Between the trimmed V and J ends, which lost 3 bases and 3 bases, there was a span of 11 bases. CDR3 length: 14 amino acids. CDR3 residues: CASSIQYSDYGYTF. The DNA for the CDR3 is TGTGCCAGTAGTATTCAGTACAGCGACTATGGCTACACCTTC.

The gene calls are TRBV21-1 and TRBJ2-6; TRBD2 is taken as the D call from the table, unchecked against the DNA. TRBV21-1 is termed a pseudogene. The CDR3 contains 16 residues. The CDR3 DNA sequence: TGTGCCAGCAGCGAGACGGAGTACTCTGGGGCCAACGTCCTGACTTTC. Its translation is CASSETEYSGANVLTF.

This clone was found many times. The rearrangement uses TRBV11-2 and TRBJ2-2, with 7 positions matching TRBD2. The CDR3 is made up of 17 amino acids. Germline CDR1 is SGHAT and CDR2 is FQNNGV. Trimming cost V 5 bases and J 0 bases; bases outside gene matches: 9. The CDR3 sequence: CASSLWSGLSNTGELFF. The CDR3, as DNA: TGTGCCAGCAGCCTCTGGTCGGGACTATCGAACACCGGGGAGCTGTTTTTT.

The gene calls are TRBV5-4 and TRBJ2-2; the match to TRBD1 covers 11 bases. The CDR3 is 15 amino acids. Germline V CDR1 and CDR2: SGHNT, YYREEE (reference sequence). The V and J ends lost 4 bases and 7 bases, in that order; junction bases with no gene match: 6. The CDR3 DNA reads as TGTGCCAGCAGCCTTGGACAGGGGGCCGGCGGGGAGCTGTTTTTT. It translates to CASSLGQGAGGELFF.

This clone has only a few counts. This sample also contains other DNA sequences that code for the same CDR3. This chain links TRBV14 with TRBJ1-1; a possible D gene is TRBD1 (5 bases). Looked up from germline, CDR1 is SGHDN and CDR2 is FVKESK. There are 13 residues in the CDR3. With 4 bases removed from V and 1 base from J, the gap between germline ends came to 7 bases. The CDR3 sequence: CASSLQENTEAFF. The CDR3 DNA reads as TGTGCCAGCAGCCTACAGGAGAACACTGAAGCTTTCTTT.

The V and J genes are TRBV7-9 and TRBJ1-2; D is ambiguous. In germline, CDR1 is SEHNR, CDR2 FQNEAQ (reference sequence). V lost 7 bases to trimming and J lost 8 bases, with 14 bases between them. The CDR3 is 12 amino acids. The CDR3 protein is CASTLLLPGYTF. As DNA, the CDR3 is TGTGCCAGCACCCTTCTCCTTCCCGGCTACACCTTC.

This clone was seen a few times. This sample also contains other DNA sequences that code for the same CDR3. J is TRBJ2-5 and V is TRBV6-6; TRBD1 aligns across 7 bases. V shed 6 bases and J 2 bases; nucleotides not matched to a gene: 3. Germline CDR1 reads MNHNY; CDR2 reads SVGAGI (reference sequence). The length of the CDR3 is 13 residues. In DNA form, the CDR3 reads TGTGCCAGCAGCCGGGACAGTCAAGAGACCCAGTACTTC. Translating gives CASSRDSQETQYF.

This clone was observed once. V is TRBV6-5 and J is TRBJ2-1; no firm D call. Trimming stripped 5 bases from V and 2 bases from J, with 7 bases between. The CDR3 is 13 amino acids. From germline, CDR1 is MNHEY and CDR2 SVGAGI. Written as DNA, the CDR3 is TGTGCCAGCAGTGCTGGAACCTACAATGAGCAGTTCTTC. It yields the protein CASSAGTYNEQFF.

The V and J genes are TRBV28 and TRBJ1-5; 7 bases fit TRBD1. The length of the CDR3 is 15 residues. Germline V gene data show CDR1 as MDHEN and CDR2 as SYDVKM. V lost 7 bases, J lost 1 base, and 7 bases stayed unmatched. The CDR3 sequence is CASINRGGSNQPQHF. CDR3 sequence (DNA): TGTGCCAGCATCAACAGGGGAGGGAGCAATCAGCCCCAGCATTTT.

V usage is TRBV15 and J usage is TRBJ2-5, with 9 bases matching TRBD2. Germline V gene data show CDR1 as LNHNV and CDR2 as YYDKDF (reference sequence). The CDR3 is 15 amino acids. Trimming removed 3 bases from V and 1 base from J; junction bases left unmatched: 3. Written as DNA, the CDR3 is TGTGCCACCAGCAGCCGTAGCGGGGGCCAAGAGACCCAGTACTTC. Amino acids: CATSSRSGGQETQYF.

The chain combines TRBV6-5 with TRBJ2-1; D call uncertain. V was shortened by 5 bases and J by 8 bases, with 13 bases between the two germline ends. Germline V gene data show CDR1 as MNHEY and CDR2 as SVGAGI. This CDR3 spans 13 amino acids. Written as DNA, the CDR3 is TGTGCCAGCAGTCGAACTCTTAGGGATGAGCAGTTCTTC. This gives the protein CASSRTLRDEQFF.

With respect to this clone: Relative to the germline gene, one junction end is altered; a read error may explain this. Within the sample, other DNA sequences also encode this same CDR3. The V gene is TRBV27, the J gene TRBJ2-5; 14 bases fit TRBD2. The CDR3 is made up of 17 amino acids. The germline V gene encodes CDR1 MNHEY and CDR2 SMNVEV (reference sequence). The CDR3: CASSSPRLAGGLETQYF. CDR3 nucleotide sequence: TGCGCCAGCAGTTCCCCGCGACTAGCGGGAGGGCTAGAGACCCAGTACTTC.

This clone was observed many times. The chain has TRBV14 and TRBJ2-3; D ambiguous. Trimming removed 1 base at V and 4 bases at J, with 12 bases between. This CDR3 contains 15 residues. Germline V gene lookup returns CDR1 SGHDN and CDR2 FVKESK. CDR3 nucleotides: TGTGCCAGCAGCCAAGGCGACGGCAGCGCAGATACGCAGTATTTT. This codes for CASSQGDGSADTQYF.

This clone was picked up a small number of times. This sample includes further DNA sequences coding for the same CDR3. The chain uses TRBV18 and TRBJ2-5; no clear D gene. Germline V lookup: CDR1 KGHSH, CDR2 LQKENI. There are 14 residues in the CDR3. Trimming left V 0 bases short and J 1 base short, with 6 bases between. Here the CDR3 DNA reads TGTGCCAGCTCACCACCTGCAGGCCAAGAGACCCAGTACTTC. The encoded protein is CASSPPAGQETQYF.

This clone was observed a few times. Sequence at one end of the junction differs from germline and may be a read error. The J gene is TRBJ1-1, the V gene TRBV10-3; TRBD1 matches at 7 bases. CDR1 ENHRY and CDR2 SYGVKD come from the germline V gene. The CDR3 runs 14 residues. CDR3 in DNA: TGTGCCAGCAGTTTCCGGACAGGTTACACTGAAGCTTTCTTT. Translated: CASSFRTGYTEAFF.

V usage is TRBV9 and J usage is TRBJ2-1; D may be TRBD2 (5 bases). The CDR3 length is 14 residues. Germline V gene lookup returns CDR1 SGDLS and CDR2 YYNGEE. V was pared by 0 bases and J by 9 bases, with 13 bases between. CDR3 nucleotide sequence: TGTGCCAGCAGCGTAGGGGGAGAGCGCGCTGAGCAGTTCTTC. Protein: CASSVGGERAEQFF. Based on the CDR3 plus reference TRBV9 and TRBJ2-1, the full variable domain is DSGVTQTPKHLITATGQRVTLRCSPRSGDLSVYWYQQSLDQGLQFLIQYYNGEERAKGNILERFSAQQFPDLHSELNLSSLELGDSALYFCASSVGGERAEQFFGPGTRLTVL.

This clone was detected only a few times. The V gene is TRBV7-2, the J gene TRBJ2-1; D gene uncertain. V dropped 5 bases and J dropped 0 bases, with 11 bases sitting between them. The germline V gene has CDR1 SGHTA and CDR2 FQGNSA. The CDR3 consists of 15 residues. The CDR3 DNA reads TGTGCCAGCAGCCCCGGTGTCCCCTCCTACAATGAGCAGTTCTTC. This gives the protein CASSPGVPSYNEQFF.

This chain joins TRBV21-1 and TRBJ2-5; whether TRBD1, the table's D call, matches the DNA was not checked. TRBV21-1 constitutes a pseudogene. CDR3 length: 15 amino acids. In DNA, the CDR3 is TGTGCCAGCACCAAAGGTCAGGGGGTGTTCGAGACCCAGTACTTC. Protein product: CASTKGQGVFETQYF.

This clone has more than one count but fewer than ten. The CDR3 is CASSQGTNTEAFF. In DNA form, the CDR3 reads TGTGCCAGCTCACAGGGTACGAACACTGAAGCTTTCTTT. The rearrangement uses TRBV18 and TRBJ1-1; D remains unclear. V was shortened by 4 bases and J by 1 base, with 7 bases between the two germline ends. Germline V gene data show CDR1 as KGHSH and CDR2 as LQKENI. This CDR3 comprises 13 residues.

The table lists this clone with a few counts. The CDR3 spells CASSLGGPPYEQYF. As DNA, the CDR3 is TGTGCCAGCAGCTTAGGCGGGCCACCCTACGAGCAGTACTTC. The rearrangement uses TRBV11-3 and TRBJ2-7, with a possible D match to TRBD2 (5 bases). CDR3 length equals 14 residues. Germline-derived CDR1 and CDR2 are SGHNT and YENEEA. Trimming removed 1 base at V and 2 bases at J, with 9 bases between.